These 20 T cell receptor beta chains share one sample of origin, sequenced in a study of metastatic and nonmetastatic thyroid tumors. With MiXCR, TCRdb called clones anew from the PCR reads. Among around 31,000 clones listed, 20% to 25% were seen once. No treatment had been given to any patient before thyroid surgery. Sequencing used tumor tissue. These receptor sequences come from a male donor with papillary thyroid cancer or a benign thyroid nodule (not recorded which). Some clones in this sample may be carry-over from other donors' samples.

This clone was recorded at least ten times. J is TRBJ2-1 and V is TRBV4-1, with a possible D match to TRBD2 (6 bases). CDR3 length: 15 residues. The ends were cut back, 1 base at V and 6 bases at J, with 13 bases in the middle. Germline V gives CDR1 MGHRA, CDR2 YSYEKL. CDR3 sequence (DNA): TGCGCCAGCAGCCAAGTTCTTGCGGGAAGCAATGAGCAGTTCTTC. It yields the protein CASSQVLAGSNEQFF.

This clone was picked up a small number of times. This may be a read error, as it is one base from a much larger clone. The same CDR3 also results from other DNA sequences found in this sample. The chain links TRBV29-1 to TRBJ2-3; 7 nucleotides agree with TRBD2. The CDR3 runs 14 residues. The ends lost 7 bases at V and 2 bases at J; junction bases unmatched: 9. Germline V gene sequence: CDR1 SQVTM, CDR2 ANQGSEA. CDR3 protein: CSAGTNAFTDTQYF. The CDR3 bases are TGCAGCGCAGGGACTAACGCCTTCACAGATACGCAGTATTTT.

This clone was detected ten times or more. The CDR3 ends on some other residue instead of the conserved phenylalanine or tryptophan, so this is likely a read error. The V and J genes are TRBV19 and TRBJ2-1; a possible D gene is TRBD2 (6 bases). The V end was cut by 1 base, the J end by 8 bases, with 21 bases between. CDR1 is LNHDA and CDR2 is SQIVND in the germline V gene (reference sequence). The CDR3 extends over 17 amino acids. CDR3 amino acids: CASSIGNDGGAGYEQFL. The CDR3, as DNA: TGTGCCAGTAGTATAGGTAACGATGGCGGGGCGGGGTATGAGCAGTTCCTC.

Here the CDR3 DNA reads TGTGCCAGCAGTTTATGGCAGTCCCCTGAAGCTTTCTTT. Its translation is CASSLWQSPEAFF. This chain connects TRBV28 to TRBJ1-1; D is ambiguous. This CDR3 spans 13 amino acids. The germline V gene has CDR1 MDHEN and CDR2 SYDVKM. V was clipped by 0 bases and J by 6 bases, with 8 bases between them.

In its sample, this clone was seen many times. The chain links TRBV30 to TRBJ2-7; no clear D. There are 9 residues in the CDR3. Germline V lookup: CDR1 GTSNPN, CDR2 SVGIG (reference sequence). The CDR3 DNA reads as TGTGCTAGCTCCTACGAGCAGTACTTC. Translation gives CASSYEQYF.

This clone was recorded at least ten times. The chain carries TRBV13 and TRBJ2-1; D ambiguous. Germline CDR1 and CDR2: PRHDT and FYEKMQ (reference sequence). The germline V and J ends were trimmed by 11 bases and 2 bases, with 16 bases remaining between them. This CDR3 has 14 residues. CDR3 bases: TGTGCCCCTCCCTGGGGTCCGACCTACAATGAGCAGTTCTTC. This encodes CAPPWGPTYNEQFF.

This clone was observed at least ten times. In the same sample, other DNA sequences code for this CDR3. The chain uses TRBV20-1 and TRBJ1-1, with D possibly being TRBD1 (5 bases). CDR1 is DFQATT, CDR2 SNEGSKA, per germline (reference sequence). This CDR3 is 12 amino acids long. V lost 3 bases and J lost 4, with 9 bases in between. The CDR3 DNA sequence: TGCAGTGCTAGTGCCGGGGGCACTGAAGCTTTCTTT. It encodes CSASAGGTEAFF.

This clone was seen at least ten times. CDR3 region: CASSLRGDIQYF. CDR3 in DNA: TGTGCCAGCAGTTTAAGGGGGGACATTCAGTACTTC. J is TRBJ2-4 and V is TRBV28; D may be TRBD1 or TRBD2 (6 bases each). V was cut by 2 bases and J by 8 bases, with 7 bases left in between. This CDR3 comprises 12 residues. Germline-derived CDR1 and CDR2 are MDHEN and SYDVKM.

This rearrangement joins TRBV20-1 to TRBJ1-5, with D possibly being TRBD1 (6 bases). This CDR3 has 15 residues. Trimming pared 3 bases from V and 3 bases from J, leaving 15 bases between. Germline V gene sequence: CDR1 DFQATT, CDR2 SNEGSKA (reference sequence). The CDR3 nucleotides are TGCAGTGCTAGCGCAGGCACAGGGTCCAATCAGCCCCAGCATTTT. This gives the protein CSASAGTGSNQPQHF.

This clone was observed at least ten times. This sequence joins TRBV15 and TRBJ1-5; no clear D gene. The CDR3 contains 13 residues. Germline values: CDR1 LNHNV, CDR2 YYDKDF (reference sequence). Trimming took off 3 bases at V and 0 bases at J, with 3 bases between the two ends. CDR3 DNA: TGTGCCACCAGCAGGGTTAGCAATCAGCCCCAGCATTTT. Translated: CATSRVSNQPQHF.

This clone was seen at least ten times. The same CDR3 can be traced to other DNA sequences in this sample. V is TRBV7-6 and J is TRBJ2-5; D is perhaps TRBD2 (5 bases). Germline-derived CDR1 and CDR2 are SGHVS and FNYEAQ. The CDR3 spans 13 residues. Trimming removed 3 bases from V and 3 bases from J, with 8 bases in between. CDR3 residues: CASSFTGKETQYF. The CDR3 bases are TGTGCCAGCAGCTTTACGGGAAAAGAGACCCAGTACTTC.

The chain recombines TRBV20-1 with TRBJ2-1, with TRBD2 matching 7 bases. Germline-derived CDR1 and CDR2 are DFQATT and SNEGSKA (reference sequence). This CDR3 is 16 amino acids long. V gave up 1 base and J gave up 7 bases; unmatched junction bases: 13. CDR3 nucleotides: TGCAGTGCTAGAGCCCCGGGACTATCTGGATATAATGAGCAGTTCTTC. Its protein is CSARAPGLSGYNEQFF.

This clone is categorized as medium-sized. The chain is built from TRBV28 and TRBJ1-6, with no clear D. This CDR3 is 16 amino acids long. With 3 bases removed from V and 0 bases from J, the gap between germline ends came to 9 bases. CDR1 MDHEN and CDR2 SYDVKM come from the germline V gene. In nucleotides, the CDR3 is TGTGCCAGCAGTTTCCAGGAAAGCTCCTATAATTCACCCCTCCACTTT. Its translation is CASSFQESSYNSPLHF.

The chain carries TRBV6-1 and TRBJ1-4, with a tentative D call TRBD1 (6 bases). The CDR3 has 14 amino acids. Between the trimmed V and J ends, which lost 7 bases and 7 bases, there was a span of 16 bases. Germline lookup yields CDR1 MNHNS and CDR2 SASEGT. The CDR3 protein is CASIGQGMIEKLFF. The CDR3 nucleotides read TGTGCCAGCATAGGTCAGGGGATGATTGAAAAACTGTTTTTT.

V gene TRBV30 combines with J gene TRBJ2-5; D gene ambiguous. Trimming took off 6 bases at V and 2 bases at J, with 16 bases between the two ends. The CDR3 has 14 residues. The V gene's germline CDR1 is GTSNPN and CDR2 SVGIG (reference sequence). The CDR3 protein is CACGAPGLQETQYF. In nucleotides, the CDR3 is TGTGCCTGTGGTGCCCCCGGGTTGCAAGAGACCCAGTACTTC.

This clone was observed a few times. The J gene is TRBJ1-2, the V gene TRBV6-2 or TRBV6-3, with TRBD1 matching 10 bases. Germline loops: CDR1 MNHEY, CDR2 SVGEGT. V lost 8 bases and J lost 3; bases outside the gene matches: 3. The CDR3 runs 13 residues. The CDR3 DNA reads TGTGCCAGCTCCGGGACAGGGGACTATGGCTACACCTTC. It encodes CASSGTGDYGYTF.

This clone was seen repeatedly, ten times or more. V and J are TRBV28 and TRBJ1-3; D is ambiguous. This CDR3 has 15 residues. The V end lost 3 bases, the J end lost 0 bases, and 9 bases lay between the germline ends. Per germline, CDR1 MDHEN and CDR2 SYDVKM. The CDR3 nucleotides read TGTGCCAGCAGTTTCCGACGGAGCTCTGGAAACACCATATATTTT. Amino acids: CASSFRRSSGNTIYF.

V usage is TRBV11-2 and J usage is TRBJ1-4; TRBD1 aligns across 7 bases. This CDR3 spans 18 amino acids. V was clipped by 5 bases and J by 0 bases; unmatched bases: 12. CDR1 is SGHAT and CDR2 is FQNNGV in the germline V gene. The CDR3: CASSVLQGKLTTNEKLFF. CDR3 nucleotide sequence: TGTGCCAGCAGCGTCTTACAGGGGAAGCTGACAACTAATGAAAAACTGTTTTTT.

The gene calls are TRBV20-1 and TRBJ2-1; TRBD2 agrees at 8 bases. V lost 2 bases to trimming and J lost 5 bases; unmatched junction nucleotides: 5. This CDR3 is built from 14 residues. Germline V gene lookup returns CDR1 DFQATT and CDR2 SNEGSKA (reference sequence). The CDR3 region is CSARREGLDNEQFF. For the CDR3, the DNA is TGCAGTGCTAGACGGGAGGGGCTGGACAATGAGCAGTTCTTC.

Relative to its sample, this clone is medium-sized. J is TRBJ2-1 and V is TRBV7-6; a weak D match, TRBD2 (5 bases). This CDR3 spans 11 amino acids. Germline lookup yields CDR1 SGHVS and CDR2 FNYEAQ. The ends were cut back, 5 bases at V and 10 bases at J, with 9 bases in the middle. Written as DNA, the CDR3 is TGTGCCAGCAGCCCCGGGAACGAGCAGTTCTTC. Protein sequence: CASSPGNEQFF.